Sequencing of this TCR beta chain was carried out in a study of CD4 T cell repertoires in COVID-19. Across the study: Relabeled CFSE-low cells, IL-2-expanded for approximately eleven days, met spikes from other coronaviruses. The study, taken as a whole, reports: SARS-CoV and/or HKU1 spike cultures shared between roughly 7 and 28% of SARS-CoV-2 clonotypes. Several top expanded SARS-CoV-2-reactive clonotypes were shared by two or three memory subsets.

Sequencing was done directly on freshly isolated, uncultured memory T cells. Notes on this clone: The antigen remains unidentified.

Trimming took off 7 bases at V and 8 bases at J, with 8 bases between the two ends. Germline-derived CDR1 and CDR2 are MNHNS and SASEGT. This CDR3 has 10 amino acids. The repertoire was sequenced with immunoSEQ multiplex PCR; TCRdb's copy has only in-frame clones and lacks some. The sample carries about 24,000 clones, over 90% recorded once. The sequenced sample was circulating follicular helper CD4+ T cells (cTfh) from blood, obtained before the COVID-19 pandemic. The receptor's source is a human donor who had COVID-19. The rearrangement links TRBV6-1 to TRBJ1-2, with unresolved D. CDR3 in amino acids: CASNLRGYTF. In DNA form, the CDR3 reads TGTGCCAGCAATCTCAGGGGCTACACCTTC.